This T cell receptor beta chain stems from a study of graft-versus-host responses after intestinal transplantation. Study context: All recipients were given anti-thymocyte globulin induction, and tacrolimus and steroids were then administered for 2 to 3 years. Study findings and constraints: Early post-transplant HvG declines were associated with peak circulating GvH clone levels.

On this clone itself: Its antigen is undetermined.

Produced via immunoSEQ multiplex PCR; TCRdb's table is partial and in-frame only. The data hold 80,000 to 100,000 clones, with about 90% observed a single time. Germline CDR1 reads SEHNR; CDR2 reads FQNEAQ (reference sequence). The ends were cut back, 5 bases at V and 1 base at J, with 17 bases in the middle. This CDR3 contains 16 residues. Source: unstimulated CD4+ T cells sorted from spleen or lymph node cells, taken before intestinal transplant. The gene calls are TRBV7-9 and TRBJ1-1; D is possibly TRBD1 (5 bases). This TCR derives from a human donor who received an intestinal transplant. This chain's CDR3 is CASSGQVGQGNTEAFF. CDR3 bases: TGTGCCAGCAGCGGGCAGGTAGGGCAGGGGAACACTGAAGCTTTCTTT.